This is a list of T cell receptor beta chains from one sample in a study of T cells in Graves' hyperthyroidism and ophthalmopathy. MiXCR, run by TCRdb on the multiplex PCR reads, gives a single entry per CDR3 protein. The data contain approximately 400,000 distinct CDR3 sequences, over 13% of them singletons. Sequencing was done on a sample of blood. The receptors derive from a man aged 45-65 years with Graves' ophthalmopathy. Each CDR3 is given with its conserved first and last residue. D genes are given only for firm matches. Size tells how often a clone was seen (once, few, many) or the class of an expanded clone, and some rows leave it out.

TRBJ2-6 18 TRBV6-5 TRBD2 - CASSYAGLAGSGANVLTF TGTGCCAGCAGTTACGCTGGACTAGCGGGTTCTGGGGCCAACGTCCTGACTTTC
TRBJ2-7 15 TRBV11-2 TRBD1 many CASSPLQGKGNEQYF TGTGCCAGCAGCCCTCTACAGGGGAAGGGCAACGAGCAGTACTTC
TRBJ1-4 14 TRBV7-8 TRBD1 many CASSSGQGREKLFF TGTGCCAGCAGCTCCGGACAGGGTCGCGAAAAACTGTTTTTT
TRBJ1-2 14 TRBV5-1 TRBD1 - CASSPGQAGYGYTF TGCGCCAGCAGCCCGGGACAGGCGGGCTATGGCTACACCTTC
TRBJ2-3 19 TRBV5-1 TRBD2 - CASSWGLAGGRVKTDTQYF TGCGCCAGCAGCTGGGGGCTAGCGGGAGGTAGAGTTAAGACAGATACGCAGTATTTT
TRBJ2-7 16 TRBV18 TRBD2 many CASSPGGGSDSYEQYF TGTGCCAGCTCACCAGGCGGCGGGAGTGATTCCTACGAGCAGTACTTC
TRBJ2-7 16 TRBV7-6 TRBD2 few CASSRTSGRVGYEQYF TGTGCCAGCAGCAGGACTAGCGGGAGGGTAGGCTACGAGCAGTACTTC
TRBJ2-7 12 TRBV14 - few CASSQDRIEQYF TGTGCCAGCAGCCAAGATAGGATCGAGCAGTACTTC
TRBJ2-2 18 TRBV12-3/TRBV12-4 TRBD2 many CASRRRTGTSGKNGELFF TGTGCCAGCAGACGACGCACCGGGACTAGCGGGAAAAACGGGGAGCTGTTTTTT
TRBJ1-4 16 TRBV7-9 - many CASSLFPGKTNEKLFF TGTGCCAGCAGCTTATTCCCAGGGAAGACTAATGAAAAACTGTTTTTT
TRBJ2-5 13 TRBV11-3 - many CASEEAGAGTQYF TGTGCCAGCGAAGAGGCGGGGGCGGGGACCCAGTACTTC
TRBJ2-7 14 TRBV6-2/TRBV6-3 - many CASSQLKGHYEQYF TGTGCCAGCAGCCAGCTGAAAGGGCACTACGAGCAGTACTTC
TRBJ1-5 14 TRBV19 - - CASSIDISNQPQHF TGTGCCAGTAGTATCGACATTAGCAATCAGCCCCAGCATTTT
TRBJ2-1 16 TRBV5-5 TRBD2 many CASSSQAGATYNEQFF TGTGCCAGCAGCTCACAAGCGGGAGCTACCTACAATGAGCAGTTCTTC
TRBJ2-3 15 TRBV9 TRBD2 few CASSKGLALTDTQYF TGTGCCAGCAGCAAAGGACTAGCCCTCACAGATACGCAGTATTTT
TRBJ1-2 14 TRBV6-1 TRBD1 - CASSQRQGGSGYTF TGTGCCAGCAGCCAGAGACAGGGAGGCTCTGGCTACACCTTC
TRBJ2-3 12 TRBV18 - many CASSPRTDTQYF TGTGCCAGCTCCCCACGCACAGATACGCAGTATTTT
TRBJ2-3 18 TRBV6-1 - many CASSVLSGRLISSDTQYF TGTGCCAGCAGTGTCCTTAGCGGCCGACTAATTAGCTCAGATACGCAGTATTTT
TRBJ2-7 13 TRBV7-3 - - CASSYGPGDEQYF TGTGCCAGCAGTTACGGGCCGGGGGACGAGCAGTACTTC
TRBJ2-7 13 TRBV7-2 - many CASTRDLYYEQYF TGTGCCAGCACCCGGGATCTTTACTACGAGCAGTACTTC
TRBJ2-7 14 TRBV19 - few CASSRNVVLGEQYF TGTGCCAGTAGTAGAAATGTCGTCCTGGGGGAGCAGTACTTC
TRBJ1-1 14 TRBV20-1 - few CSARSMIGNTEAFF TGCAGTGCTCGGTCAATGATAGGGAACACTGAAGCTTTCTTT
TRBJ2-7 15 TRBV7-2 - few CASSLTHGPSYEQYF TGTGCCAGCAGCCTCACCCACGGACCCTCCTACGAGCAGTACTTC
TRBJ2-5 15 TRBV5-6 TRBD2 many CASSQGLAGELTQYF TGTGCCAGCAGCCAGGGACTAGCGGGAGAATTGACCCAGTACTTC
TRBJ1-2 14 TRBV28 - - CASRPPGRNYGYTF TGTGCCAGCAGGCCCCCGGGACGCAACTATGGCTACACCTTC
TRBJ2-1 17 TRBV6-2/TRBV6-3 - many CASSSFLNPSPLNEQFF TGTGCCAGCAGTTCTTTCCTTAACCCGTCCCCTCTCAATGAGCAGTTCTTC
TRBJ2-4 18 TRBV14 TRBD2 - CASSQDQPSGLAKNIQYF TGTGCCAGCAGCCAAGATCAACCTAGCGGGCTAGCCAAAAACATTCAGTACTTC
TRBJ2-2 17 TRBV4-2 - - CASSQLSSHMSPGELFF TGTGCCAGCAGCCAATTGTCAAGCCACATGTCCCCCGGGGAGCTGTTTTTT
TRBJ2-1 12 TRBV20-1 - few CSASANRNEQFF TGCAGTGCTTCAGCTAATAGGAATGAGCAGTTCTTC
TRBJ2-1 14 TRBV27 - many CASSLGQQNNEQFF TGTGCCAGCAGTTTAGGTCAGCAAAACAATGAGCAGTTCTTC
TRBJ2-7 13 TRBV29-1 - many CSAKVRTSYEQYF TGCAGCGCAAAAGTCAGGACCTCCTACGAGCAGTACTTC
TRBJ2-3 15 TRBV2 TRBD2 - CASFLASGSTDTQYF TGTGCCAGCTTTCTGGCTAGCGGATCCACAGATACGCAGTATTTT
TRBJ1-4 14 TRBV2 TRBD1 few CASSVQGAFEKLFF TGTGCCAGCAGTGTACAGGGGGCTTTCGAAAAACTGTTTTTT
TRBJ1-1 15 TRBV19 TRBD1 few CASSDRGHANTEAFF TGTGCCAGTAGCGACAGGGGGCATGCGAACACTGAAGCTTTCTTT
TRBJ2-5 13 TRBV6-4 - - CASSRDLAETQYF TGTGCCAGCAGTCGGGACTTGGCGGAGACCCAGTACTTC
TRBJ1-4 15 TRBV3-1 - many CASSQGRHPNEKLFF TGTGCCAGCAGCCAAGGACGACACCCGAATGAAAAACTGTTTTTT
TRBJ2-3 13 TRBV6-1 - many CASRRGITDTQYF TGTGCCAGCAGAAGAGGGATAACAGATACGCAGTATTTT
TRBJ2-3 14 TRBV28 - many CASSFLGDTDTQYF TGTGCCAGCAGTTTCCTGGGGGACACAGATACGCAGTATTTT
TRBJ1-1 12 TRBV3-1 - many CASSQQESVAFF TGTGCCAGCAGCCAACAGGAGTCTGTAGCTTTCTTT
TRBJ1-4 16 TRBV19 - - CASSIVFASRNEKLFF TGTGCCAGTAGTATAGTCTTCGCGAGTAGAAATGAAAAACTGTTTTTT
TRBJ2-2 20 TRBV5-4 TRBD2 few CASSAGTSGTRWANTGELFF TGTGCCAGCAGTGCCGGGACTAGCGGGACGCGATGGGCGAACACCGGGGAGCTGTTTTTT
TRBJ1-5 18 TRBV30 - many CAWADQRAGRHSNQPQHF TGTGCCTGGGCCGATCAGAGGGCAGGGCGACATAGCAATCAGCCCCAGCATTTT
TRBJ1-1 12 TRBV3-1 - many CASSGKGTEAFF TGTGCCAGCAGCGGAAAAGGCACTGAAGCTTTCTTT
TRBJ2-1 15 TRBV14 - - CASSQLGGQYNEQFF TGTGCCAGCAGCCAACTCGGGGGGCAATACAATGAGCAGTTCTTC
TRBJ2-1 13 TRBV2 - many CASSVEGYNEQFF TGTGCCAGCAGTGTTGAGGGCTACAATGAGCAGTTCTTC
TRBJ2-7 14 TRBV5-6 - many CASSLFWGPYEQYF TGTGCCAGCAGCTTGTTTTGGGGTCCCTACGAGCAGTACTTC
TRBJ2-1 13 TRBV18 - many CASSPRRDNEQFF TGTGCCAGCTCACCGAGGCGAGACAATGAGCAGTTCTTC
TRBJ1-1 13 TRBV20-1 - many CSARIGGHTEAFF TGCAGTGCCCGCATCGGGGGGCACACTGAAGCTTTCTTT
TRBJ2-6 19 TRBV7-8 TRBD1 few CASSLRPGQGLSGANVLTF TGTGCCAGCAGCCTGCGCCCGGGACAGGGGCTCTCTGGGGCCAACGTCCTGACTTTC
TRBJ1-3 14 TRBV27 - - CASSLSRSGNSIYF TGTGCCAGCAGTTTAAGTCGTTCTGGAAACAGCATATATTTT